This section outlines one TCR beta chain sequence together with its context. The target antigen is unknown. These data come from a study of OX40 agonist ivuxolimab in advanced cancers. Study-wide background: The study gave patients intravenous ivuxolimab at 0.01 to 10 mg/kg every 2 weeks. Hepatocellular carcinoma, melanoma, renal cell or head and neck cancer was diagnosed in the dose-escalation patients. Study-level results: In the 0.1-3.0 mg/kg groups, partial responders showed among the lowest expansion. Compared with CD4+, CD8+ T cells on average had more expanded clones.

Sequenced by immunoSEQ multiplex PCR; TCRdb stores in-frame clones only, minus some. The sample holds 50,000 or so clones, less than 90% seen once. V dropped 4 bases and J dropped 4; count of bases not matched to a gene: 3. Germline CDR1 reads MNHNS; CDR2 reads SASEGT. The CDR3 has 14 amino acids. The chain uses TRBV6-1 and TRBJ1-2; the match to TRBD1 covers 10 bases. The sequence derives from an adult with an advanced solid tumor such as melanoma, head and neck, liver or kidney cancer. The sample here was CD4+ or CD8+ T cells sorted from blood, taken in a trial of the OX40 agonist ivuxolimab. The CDR3, as DNA: TGTGCCAGCAGTGTGGACAGGGGGATCTATGGCTACACCTTC. It specifies CASSVDRGIYGYTF.